The sequence of this TCR beta chain was determined in a study of PD-L1 blockade in urothelial cancer. The overall study: Investigators checked blood 3 weeks (second dose) and 6 weeks after treatment start. Study-level findings and limits: A pretreatment blood TCR clonality that fell below the median predicted better progression-free and overall survival.

Germline CDR1 MNHEY, CDR2 SMNVEV (reference sequence). The V and J ends lost 5 bases and 2 bases respectively, with 16 bases between them. This CDR3 region has 15 residues. Time point indicated: pretreatment peripheral blood. Some clones are missing from TCRdb's copy, which holds only in-frame ones; the method was immunoSEQ multiplex PCR. The data show 87,000 or so clones, about 83% seen once. Of note for this clone: As yet, its antigen is unknown.

Sequencing was performed on PBMCs, taken around atezolizumab (anti-PD-L1) treatment. The receptor was derived from a man aged 55 to 69 with urothelial cancer. The V gene is TRBV27, the J gene TRBJ2-7; D perhaps matches TRBD1 (5 bases). The CDR3, as DNA: TGTGCCAGCAGTGGGTTTGGGGCAGGCACCTACGAGCAGTACTTC. This sequence encodes CASSGFGAGTYEQYF.